The 26 T cell receptor beta chains reported below all come from one sample, sequenced in a study of OX40 agonist ivuxolimab in advanced cancers. Here immunoSEQ multiplex PCR was the method, and the copy in TCRdb shows in-frame clones only, minus some. Found here are 70,000 or so clones, roughly 81% of them singletons; the top ten hold about 17%. The sample here was CD4+ or CD8+ T cells sorted from blood, taken in a trial of the OX40 agonist ivuxolimab. These receptors all come from an adult with an advanced solid tumor such as melanoma, head and neck, liver or kidney cancer.

This clone was detected only a few times. The chain recombines TRBV6-6 with TRBJ2-7; TRBD1 matches at 9 bases. The CDR3 runs to 14 residues. Germline CDR1 is MNHNY and CDR2 is SVGAGI (reference sequence). Trimming removed 5 bases from V and 2 bases from J; junction bases left unmatched: 4. The CDR3 spells CASSQGQGPYEQYF. CDR3 DNA sequence: TGTGCCAGCAGTCAGGGACAGGGTCCCTACGAGCAGTACTTC.

J is TRBJ2-5 and V is TRBV19; TRBD2 matches 8 bases. CDR3 size: 15 residues. Germline V gene data show CDR1 as LNHDA and CDR2 as SQIVND (reference sequence). Trimming took 5 bases from V and 5 from J; bases not matched to a gene: 10. The CDR3 DNA is TGTGCCAGTAGTTTCCCGGGAGGGGATAAGGAGACCCAGTACTTC. Amino acid sequence: CASSFPGGDKETQYF. Combining the CDR3 with reference TRBV19 and TRBJ2-5 gives the whole variable domain DGGITQSPKYLFRKEGQNVTLSCEQNLNHDAMYWYRQDPGQGLRLIYYSQIVNDFQKGDIAEGYSVSREKKESFPLTVTSAQKNPTAFYLCASSFPGGDKETQYFGPGTRLLVL.

As regards this clone: The junction and the germline gene differ at one end; a read error may be behind it. V usage is TRBV7-7 and J usage is TRBJ2-3; TRBD2 matches at 8 bases. The CDR3 covers 15 residues. Germline V gives CDR1 SSHAT, CDR2 FNYEAQ (reference sequence). CDR3 residues: CASSLEAGVADTQYF. In nucleotides, the CDR3 is TGTGCTAGCAGCTTAGAAGCGGGAGTGGCAGATACGCAGTATTTT.

V usage is TRBV7-2 and J usage is TRBJ2-3; TRBD2 agrees at 15 bases. The V gene's germline CDR1 is SGHTA and CDR2 FQGNSA. The CDR3 spans 16 residues. Trimming at V came to 2 bases and at J to 5 bases, leaving 2 bases not matched to a gene. CDR3 sequence reads: CASSLRTSGRGDTQYF. CDR3 DNA sequence: TGTGCCAGCAGCTTAAGGACTAGCGGGAGGGGAGATACGCAGTATTTT.

The rearrangement joins TRBV19 to TRBJ2-1, with D uncertain. CDR3 size: 17 residues. V was pared by 1 base and J by 1 base, with 14 bases between. Per germline, CDR1 LNHDA and CDR2 SQIVND (reference sequence). The CDR3 sequence: CASSIGARLGSYNEQFF. CDR3 DNA sequence: TGTGCCAGTAGTATAGGGGCTAGATTAGGGTCCTACAATGAGCAGTTCTTC.

The V and J genes are TRBV5-1 and TRBJ1-3, with TRBD1 identical over 8 bases. The CDR3 consists of 14 residues. With 4 bases clipped from V and 3 bases from J, the junction kept 3 bases outside the gene matches. Germline CDR1 reads SGHRS; CDR2 reads YFSETQ. DNA of the CDR3: TGCGCCAGCAGCCAGGGGGCGTATGGAAACACCATATATTTT. Translation: CASSQGAYGNTIYF.

The V gene is TRBV28, the J gene TRBJ2-2; the match to TRBD1 covers 9 bases. V lost 3 bases and J lost 4; bases outside the gene matches: 6. This CDR3 spans 16 amino acids. The germline V gene encodes CDR1 MDHEN and CDR2 SYDVKM. In DNA form, the CDR3 reads TGTGCCAGCAGTTTCCCCGGGACAGGGTTCACCGGGGAGCTGTTTTTT. As protein: CASSFPGTGFTGELFF.

The chain couples TRBV18 to TRBJ1-2, with D unclear. The CDR3 extends over 14 amino acids. V gave up 4 bases and J gave up 0 bases, with 9 bases separating them. Germline V gene data show CDR1 as KGHSH and CDR2 as LQKENI. CDR3 in amino acids: CASSQGWANYGYTF. The CDR3 DNA reads as TGTGCCAGCTCACAGGGATGGGCTAACTATGGCTACACCTTC.

V and J are TRBV29-1 and TRBJ2-3; D may match TRBD1 or TRBD2 (7 bases each). CDR1 is SQVTM, CDR2 ANQGSEA, per germline. The CDR3 sequence is 16 residues long. With 8 bases removed from V and 6 bases from J, the gap between germline ends came to 27 bases. The CDR3 loop is CSSRGRGQGVMDTQYF. The CDR3 nucleotides read TGCAGCTCTAGAGGGAGGGGCCAGGGGGTCATGGATACGCAGTATTTT.

This clone was seen only once. This chain uses TRBV7-2 with TRBJ2-1, with 9 nucleotides matching TRBD2. After removal of 5 bases from V and 4 bases from J, the junction contained 6 bases not matched to a gene. The germline V gene has CDR1 SGHTA and CDR2 FQGNSA. CDR3 length: 15 residues. In DNA form, the CDR3 reads TGTGCCAGCAGCCGTTCTAGCGGGGCATACAATGAGCAGTTCTTC. Encoded protein: CASSRSSGAYNEQFF.

The chain uses TRBV5-6 and TRBJ2-1, with 8 bases lining up with TRBD2. The CDR3 is 17 residues long. V trimming: 2 bases; J trimming: 3 bases; junction bases outside the gene matches: 10. CDR1 SGHDT and CDR2 YYEEEE come from the germline V gene. The CDR3 is CASSFGEREFGYNEQFF. The CDR3, as DNA: TGTGCCAGCAGCTTCGGGGAGCGGGAGTTTGGCTACAATGAGCAGTTCTTC.

The chain links TRBV5-1 to TRBJ2-2, with D unclear. The ends were cut back, 4 bases at V and 4 bases at J, with 14 bases in the middle. From germline, CDR1 is SGHRS and CDR2 YFSETQ. The CDR3 contains 15 residues. The CDR3 region is CASSPSDGFTGELFF. The CDR3 DNA follows: TGCGCCAGCAGCCCTTCGGACGGATTCACCGGGGAGCTGTTTTTT.

The V gene is TRBV18, the J gene TRBJ2-7; D is ambiguous. This CDR3 is 14 amino acids long. Trimming cost V 4 bases and J 2 bases, with 12 bases left between them. Germline V lookup: CDR1 KGHSH, CDR2 LQKENI. The CDR3 sequence is CASSLTGPTYEQYF. The CDR3 nucleotides read TGTGCCAGCTCACTTACCGGGCCCACCTACGAGCAGTACTTC.

The chain links TRBV11-2 to TRBJ2-1; no clear D. The CDR3 extends over 15 amino acids. Germline V gives CDR1 SGHAT, CDR2 FQNNGV. V was pared by 1 base and J by 0 bases, with 7 bases between. CDR3 DNA sequence: TGTGCCAGCAGCTTAGGCAGGAGCTCCTACAATGAGCAGTTCTTC. Protein sequence: CASSLGRSSYNEQFF. The entire variable domain, with the rest obtained from reference TRBV11-2 and TRBJ2-1, is as follows: EAGVAQSPRYKIIEKRQSVAFWCNPISGHATLYWYQQILGQGPKLLIQFQNNGVVDDSQLPKDRFSAERLKGVDSTLKIQPAKLEDSAVYLCASSLGRSSYNEQFFGPGTRLTVL.

The chain joins TRBV5-1 to TRBJ2-7; tentative D call: TRBD1 (6 bases). V lost 6 bases and J lost 1, with 14 bases in between. The CDR3 covers 14 residues. Germline-derived CDR1 and CDR2 are SGHRS and YFSETQ. The CDR3 nucleotides are TGCGCCAGCACAGGGCAGGGGAATTCCTACGAGCAGTACTTC. Residues: CASTGQGNSYEQYF.

This chain connects TRBV29-1 to TRBJ2-1; D unresolved. V was pared by 3 bases and J by 3 bases, with 15 bases between. The CDR3 extends over 15 amino acids. Germline CDR1 is SQVTM and CDR2 is ANQGSEA. The CDR3 DNA follows: TGCAGCGTTGAGGCTGTCGTGTTGGACTACAATGAGCAGTTCTTC. As protein: CSVEAVVLDYNEQFF.

The genes are TRBV19 and TRBJ1-5; 7 nucleotides match TRBD1. This CDR3 has 18 residues. The V gene end was trimmed by 5 bases and the J gene end by 3 bases; junction bases not matched to a gene: 16. CDR1 LNHDA and CDR2 SQIVND come from the germline V gene (reference sequence). CDR3 nucleotides: TGTGCCAGTAGTCTCGACGGGACAGCAGTTGGAGTCAATCAGCCCCAGCATTTT. It is translated as CASSLDGTAVGVNQPQHF.

This chain connects TRBV2 to TRBJ1-1; perhaps TRBD1 as D (5 bases). This CDR3 contains 15 residues. V was pared by 2 bases and J by 1 base, with 11 bases between. The germline CDR1 and CDR2 sequences are SNHLY and FYNNEI. The CDR3 spells CASSEMGQGNTEAFF. The CDR3 coding sequence is TGTGCCAGCAGTGAAATGGGGCAGGGGAACACTGAAGCTTTCTTT.

The J gene is TRBJ1-2, the V gene TRBV7-9, with 8 bases that match TRBD1. After removal of 5 bases from V and 3 bases from J, the junction contained 5 bases not matched to a gene. The length of the CDR3 is 14 residues. The germline CDR1 and CDR2 sequences are SEHNR and FQNEAQ (reference sequence). The CDR3 bases are TGTGCCAGCAGCGAGTCACAGGGGGACTATGGCTACACCTTC. Its protein product is CASSESQGDYGYTF.

The genes are TRBV18 and TRBJ1-3, with D unclear. The CDR3 runs 12 residues. V gave up 6 bases and J gave up 8 bases, with 11 bases separating them. In germline, CDR1 is KGHSH, CDR2 LQKENI. As DNA, the CDR3 is TGTGCCAGCTCCAGTCAGACGGACACCATATATTTT. Translated: CASSSQTDTIYF.

The chain uses TRBV5-1 and TRBJ1-6; TRBD1 might be the D (6 bases). Deletions cut 4 bases from V and 7 bases from J, with 15 bases between. Germline V gives CDR1 SGHRS, CDR2 YFSETQ. The CDR3 runs to 15 residues. The CDR3 bases are TGCGCCAGCAGCCTTGGGGGCTCCGGGAATTCACCCCTCCACTTT. Protein: CASSLGGSGNSPLHF.

The chain recombines TRBV7-9 with TRBJ2-1; D not certain. This CDR3 has 15 residues. The ends were cut back, 1 base at V and 4 bases at J, with 11 bases in the middle. CDR1 and CDR2 (germline): SEHNR, FQNEAQ (reference sequence). CDR3 DNA: TGTGCCAGCAGCTTAGATGGGTCGCGGTACAATGAGCAGTTCTTC. Encoded protein: CASSLDGSRYNEQFF.

The chain recombines TRBV5-1 with TRBJ2-6; a weak D match, TRBD1 (5 bases). The CDR3 is 14 residues long. V lost 4 bases to trimming and J lost 2 bases, with 7 bases between them. Germline loops: CDR1 SGHRS, CDR2 YFSETQ. The CDR3 coding sequence is TGCGCCAGCAGCCCAGGGCCTGGGGCCAACGTCCTGACTTTC. Translation gives CASSPGPGANVLTF. Combining the CDR3 with reference TRBV5-1 and TRBJ2-6 gives the whole variable domain KAGVTQTPRYLIKTRGQQVTLSCSPISGHRSVSWYQQTPGQGLQFLFEYFSETQRNKGNFPGRFSGRQFSNSRSEMNVSTLELGDSALYLCASSPGPGANVLTFGAGSRLTVL.

This chain uses TRBV27 with TRBJ1-2; no firm D call. The germline CDR1 and CDR2 sequences are MNHEY and SMNVEV (reference sequence). V was pared by 3 bases and J by 8 bases, with 16 bases between. The CDR3 is 14 amino acids. CDR3 coding DNA: TGTGCCAGCAGTTTTTCGGCACAACGAAGGGGCTACACCTTC. Amino acid sequence: CASSFSAQRRGYTF.

The CDR3 loop is CASSYAPGETYGYTF. For the CDR3, the DNA is TGTGCCAGCAGTTACGCTCCAGGGGAAACCTATGGCTACACCTTC. J is TRBJ1-2 and V is TRBV6-6; tentative D call: TRBD1 (6 bases). The germline CDR1 and CDR2 sequences are MNHNY and SVGAGI (reference sequence). V was clipped by 2 bases and J by 4 bases, with 14 bases between them. There are 15 residues in the CDR3.

The DNA for the CDR3 is TGTGCCAGCCACGGACAGGGTGCCTACGAGCAGTACTTC. Its translation: CASHGQGAYEQYF. The gene calls are TRBV18 and TRBJ2-7; 8 bases agree with TRBD1. This CDR3 region has 13 residues. Per the germline V gene, CDR1 is KGHSH and CDR2 is LQKENI. Unmatched junction bases numbered 5, after V lost 8 bases and J lost 2 bases.